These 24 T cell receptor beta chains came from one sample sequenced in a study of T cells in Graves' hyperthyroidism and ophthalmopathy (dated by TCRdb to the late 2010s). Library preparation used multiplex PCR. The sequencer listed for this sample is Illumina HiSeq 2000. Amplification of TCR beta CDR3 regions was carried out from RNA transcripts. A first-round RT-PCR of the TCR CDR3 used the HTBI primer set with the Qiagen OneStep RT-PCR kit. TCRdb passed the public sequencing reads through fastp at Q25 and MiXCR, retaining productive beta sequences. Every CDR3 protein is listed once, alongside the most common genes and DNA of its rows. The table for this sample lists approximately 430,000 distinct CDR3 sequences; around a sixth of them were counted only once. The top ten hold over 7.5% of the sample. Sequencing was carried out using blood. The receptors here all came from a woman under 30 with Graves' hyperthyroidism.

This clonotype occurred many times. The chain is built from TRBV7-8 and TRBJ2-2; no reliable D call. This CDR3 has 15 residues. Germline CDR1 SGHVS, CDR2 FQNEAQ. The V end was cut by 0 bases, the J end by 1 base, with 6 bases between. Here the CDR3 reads CASSLAGVNTGELFF. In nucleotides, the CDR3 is TGTGCCAGCAGCTTAGCCGGAGTGAACACCGGGGAGCTGTTTTTT.

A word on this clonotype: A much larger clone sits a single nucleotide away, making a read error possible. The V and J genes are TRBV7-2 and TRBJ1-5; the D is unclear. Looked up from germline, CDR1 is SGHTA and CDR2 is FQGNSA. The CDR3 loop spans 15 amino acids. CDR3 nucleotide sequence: TGTGCCGGCAGCTCTGGGGTCGGGGAAAATCAGCCCCAGCATTTT. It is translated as CAGSSGVGENQPQHF. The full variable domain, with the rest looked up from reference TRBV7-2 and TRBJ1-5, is GAGVSQSPSNKVTEKGKDVELRCDPISGHTALYWYRQSLGQGLEFLIYFQGNSAPDKSGLPSDRFSAERTGGSVSTLTIQRTQQEDSAVYLCAGSSGVGENQPQHFGDGTRLSIL.

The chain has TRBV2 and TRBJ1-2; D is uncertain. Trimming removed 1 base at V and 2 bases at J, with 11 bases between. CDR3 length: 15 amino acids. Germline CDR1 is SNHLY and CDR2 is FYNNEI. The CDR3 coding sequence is TGTGCCAGCAGTGAAGGCGAGGGTGGAAACTATGGCTACACCTTC. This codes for CASSEGEGGNYGYTF.

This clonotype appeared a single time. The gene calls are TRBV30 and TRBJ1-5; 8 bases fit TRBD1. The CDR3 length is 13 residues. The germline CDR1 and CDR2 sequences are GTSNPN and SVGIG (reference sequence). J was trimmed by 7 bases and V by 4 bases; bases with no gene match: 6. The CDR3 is CAWNGQGPQPQHF. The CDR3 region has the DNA TGTGCCTGGAACGGACAGGGTCCCCAGCCCCAGCATTTT.

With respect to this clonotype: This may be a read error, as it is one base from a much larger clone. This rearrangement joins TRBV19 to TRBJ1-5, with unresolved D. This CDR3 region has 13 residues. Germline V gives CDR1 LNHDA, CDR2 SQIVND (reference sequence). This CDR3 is CANSIRELQPQHF. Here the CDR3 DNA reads TGTGCCAATAGTATAAGGGAGTTGCAGCCCCAGCATTTT.

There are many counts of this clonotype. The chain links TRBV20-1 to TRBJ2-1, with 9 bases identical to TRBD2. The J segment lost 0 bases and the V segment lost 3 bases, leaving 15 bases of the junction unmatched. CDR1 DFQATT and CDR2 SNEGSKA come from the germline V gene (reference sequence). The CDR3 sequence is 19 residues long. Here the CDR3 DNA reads TGCAGTGCTAGTGCTATCCTAGCGGGATCAAGTCCCTCCTACAATGAGCAGTTCTTC. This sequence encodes CSASAILAGSSPSYNEQFF.

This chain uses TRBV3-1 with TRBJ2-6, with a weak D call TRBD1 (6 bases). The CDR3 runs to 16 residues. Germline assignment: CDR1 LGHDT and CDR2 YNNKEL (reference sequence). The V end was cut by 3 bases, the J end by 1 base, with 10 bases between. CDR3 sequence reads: CASSQRTASGANVLTF. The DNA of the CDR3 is TGTGCCAGCAGCCAGCGGACAGCGTCTGGGGCCAACGTCCTGACTTTC.

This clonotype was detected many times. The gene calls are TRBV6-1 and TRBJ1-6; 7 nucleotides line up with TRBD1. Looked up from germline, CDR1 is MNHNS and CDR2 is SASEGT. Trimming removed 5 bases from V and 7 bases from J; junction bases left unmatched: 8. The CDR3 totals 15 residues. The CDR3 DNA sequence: TGTGCCAGCAGTTCCGGAGGGGGCAGGAATTCACCCCTCCACTTT. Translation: CASSSGGGRNSPLHF.

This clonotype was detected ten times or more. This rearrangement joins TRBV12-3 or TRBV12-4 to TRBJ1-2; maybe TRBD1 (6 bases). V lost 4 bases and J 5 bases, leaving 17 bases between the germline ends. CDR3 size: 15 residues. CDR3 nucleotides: TGTGCCAGCAGTTACATACCACAGGGAGGGTATGGCTACACCTTC. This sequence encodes CASSYIPQGGYGYTF.

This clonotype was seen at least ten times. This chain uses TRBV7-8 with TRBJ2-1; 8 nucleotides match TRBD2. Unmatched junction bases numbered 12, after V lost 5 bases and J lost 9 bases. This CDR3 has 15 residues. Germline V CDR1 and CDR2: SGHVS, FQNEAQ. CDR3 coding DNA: TGTGCCAGCAGCCCCTCGGTAGCGGGAATTACTGAGCAGTTCTTC. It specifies CASSPSVAGITEQFF.

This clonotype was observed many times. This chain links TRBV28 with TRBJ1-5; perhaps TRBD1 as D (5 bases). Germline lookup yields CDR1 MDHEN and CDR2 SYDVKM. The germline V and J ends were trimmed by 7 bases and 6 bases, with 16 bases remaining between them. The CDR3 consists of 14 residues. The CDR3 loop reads CASNREQGAQPQHF. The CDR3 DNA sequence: TGTGCCAGCAATCGGGAGCAGGGTGCTCAGCCCCAGCATTTT.

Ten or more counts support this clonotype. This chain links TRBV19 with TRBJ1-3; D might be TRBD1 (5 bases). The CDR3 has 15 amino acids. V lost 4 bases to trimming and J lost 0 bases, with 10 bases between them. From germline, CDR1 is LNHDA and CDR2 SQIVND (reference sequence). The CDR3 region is CASSTGTLSGNTIYF. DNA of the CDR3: TGTGCCAGTAGTACCGGGACGCTCTCTGGAAACACCATATATTTT.

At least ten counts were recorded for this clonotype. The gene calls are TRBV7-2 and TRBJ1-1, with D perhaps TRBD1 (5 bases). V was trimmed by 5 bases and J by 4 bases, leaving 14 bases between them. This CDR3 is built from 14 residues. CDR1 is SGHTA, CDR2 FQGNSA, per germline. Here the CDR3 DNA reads TGTGCCAGCAGCCTTTTGGGGGGTAGCACTGAAGCTTTCTTT. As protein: CASSLLGGSTEAFF.

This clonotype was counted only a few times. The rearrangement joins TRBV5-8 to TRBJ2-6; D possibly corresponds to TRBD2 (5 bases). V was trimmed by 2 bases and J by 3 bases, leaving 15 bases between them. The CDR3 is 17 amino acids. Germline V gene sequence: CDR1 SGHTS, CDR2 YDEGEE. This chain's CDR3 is CASSLGRGESGANVLTF. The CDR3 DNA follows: TGTGCCAGCAGCTTAGGACGGGGTGAGAGTGGGGCCAACGTCCTGACTTTC.

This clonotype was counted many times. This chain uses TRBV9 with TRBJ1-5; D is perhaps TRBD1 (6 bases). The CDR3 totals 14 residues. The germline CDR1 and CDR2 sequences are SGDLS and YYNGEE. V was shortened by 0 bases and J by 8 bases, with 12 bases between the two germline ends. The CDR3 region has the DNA TGTGCCAGCAGCGTAGGTGGGGGGCGGAAGCCCCAGCATTTT. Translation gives CASSVGGGRKPQHF.

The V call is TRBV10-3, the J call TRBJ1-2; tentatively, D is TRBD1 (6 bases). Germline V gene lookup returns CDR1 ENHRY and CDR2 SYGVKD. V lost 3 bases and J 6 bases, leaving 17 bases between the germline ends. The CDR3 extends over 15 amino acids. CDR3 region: CAISDAGTPGDGYTF. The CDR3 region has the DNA TGTGCCATCAGTGATGCCGGGACACCAGGAGATGGCTACACCTTC.

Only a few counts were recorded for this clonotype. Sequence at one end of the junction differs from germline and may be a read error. The CDR3 DNA is TGTTCCAGCAGTTTGGGAGGGGGCTATGGCTACACCTTC. It codes for CSSSLGGGYGYTF. The rearrangement links TRBV12-3 or TRBV12-4 to TRBJ1-2; possibly TRBD1 for D (6 bases). This CDR3 region has 13 residues.

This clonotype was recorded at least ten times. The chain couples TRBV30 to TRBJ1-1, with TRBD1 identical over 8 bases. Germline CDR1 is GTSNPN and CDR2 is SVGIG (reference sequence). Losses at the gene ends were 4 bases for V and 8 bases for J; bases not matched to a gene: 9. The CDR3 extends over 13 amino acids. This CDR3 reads CAWTLQGVGEAFF. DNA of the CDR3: TGTGCCTGGACACTACAGGGGGTGGGGGAAGCTTTCTTT.

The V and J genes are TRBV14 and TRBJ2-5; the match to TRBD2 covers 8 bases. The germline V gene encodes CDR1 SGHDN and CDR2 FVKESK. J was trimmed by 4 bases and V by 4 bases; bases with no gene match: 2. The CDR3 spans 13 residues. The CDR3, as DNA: TGTGCCAGCAGCCCAGCGGGGGTAGAGACCCAGTACTTC. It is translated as CASSPAGVETQYF.

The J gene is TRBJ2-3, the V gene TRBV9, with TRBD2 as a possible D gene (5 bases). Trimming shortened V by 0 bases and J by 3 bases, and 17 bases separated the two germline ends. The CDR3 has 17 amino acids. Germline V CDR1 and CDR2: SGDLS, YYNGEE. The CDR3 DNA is TGTGCCAGCAGCGTAGAAGGTACAGCCCAGCGGACAGATACGCAGTATTTT. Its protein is CASSVEGTAQRTDTQYF.

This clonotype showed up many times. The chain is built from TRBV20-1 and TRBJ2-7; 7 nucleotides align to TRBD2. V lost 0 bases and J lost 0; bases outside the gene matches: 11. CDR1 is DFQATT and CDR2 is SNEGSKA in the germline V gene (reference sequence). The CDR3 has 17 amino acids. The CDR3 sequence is CSARDPRSSGSSYEQYF. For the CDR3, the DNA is TGCAGTGCTAGAGATCCCCGTTCTAGCGGCAGCTCCTACGAGCAGTACTTC.

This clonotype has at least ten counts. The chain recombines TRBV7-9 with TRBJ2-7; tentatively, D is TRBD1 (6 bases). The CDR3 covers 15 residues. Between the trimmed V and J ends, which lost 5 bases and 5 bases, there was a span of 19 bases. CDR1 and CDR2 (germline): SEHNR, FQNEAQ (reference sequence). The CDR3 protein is CASSHSNGRGHEQYF. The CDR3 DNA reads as TGTGCCAGCAGCCATTCTAACGGCAGGGGCCACGAGCAGTACTTC.

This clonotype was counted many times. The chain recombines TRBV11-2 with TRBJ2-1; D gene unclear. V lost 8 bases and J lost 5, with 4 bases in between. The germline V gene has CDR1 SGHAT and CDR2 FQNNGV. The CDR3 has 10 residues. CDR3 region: CASADNEQFF. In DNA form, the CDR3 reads TGTGCCAGCGCGGACAATGAGCAGTTCTTC.

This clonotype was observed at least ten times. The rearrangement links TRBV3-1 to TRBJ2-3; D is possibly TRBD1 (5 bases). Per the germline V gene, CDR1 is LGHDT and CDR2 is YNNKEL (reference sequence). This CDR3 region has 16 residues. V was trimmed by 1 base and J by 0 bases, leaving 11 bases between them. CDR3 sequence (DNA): TGTGCCAGCAGCCAAGTTCCACAGGACAGCACAGATACGCAGTATTTT. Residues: CASSQVPQDSTDTQYF.